This TCR beta chain was identified in a study of PD-1 blockade in classical Hodgkin lymphoma. Findings and caveats of the study: Newly diagnosed patients and complete responders had comparable diversity at baseline. By C4D1 there was a significant rise in CD4+ TCR diversity but not in CD8+ TCR diversity. Possibly reflecting disease activity or prior therapy, repertoire differences have causes that remain undefined.

Brentuximab vedotin exposure varied, and every patient relapsed after autologous stem cell transplantation. CDR3 length equals 14 residues. Trimming cost V 4 bases and J 4 bases; bases outside gene matches: 7. CDR1 and CDR2 (germline): MGHRA, YSYEKL. Sequencing was performed with immunoSEQ multiplex PCR; in TCRdb, only in-frame clones are kept and a portion is missing. Of tens of thousands of clones in the sample, 80% to 90% are singletons; the top ten hold around 9.7%. Turning to this clone: Its antigen is undetermined.

Source: peripheral blood mononuclear cells (PBMCs), taken at baseline. The origin of this receptor is a human donor with classical Hodgkin lymphoma. This sequence joins TRBV4-1 and TRBJ2-7, with TRBD1 identical over 7 bases. This CDR3 is CASSLQATGYEQYF. CDR3 coding DNA: TGCGCCAGCAGCCTCCAGGCGACAGGGTACGAGCAGTACTTC.